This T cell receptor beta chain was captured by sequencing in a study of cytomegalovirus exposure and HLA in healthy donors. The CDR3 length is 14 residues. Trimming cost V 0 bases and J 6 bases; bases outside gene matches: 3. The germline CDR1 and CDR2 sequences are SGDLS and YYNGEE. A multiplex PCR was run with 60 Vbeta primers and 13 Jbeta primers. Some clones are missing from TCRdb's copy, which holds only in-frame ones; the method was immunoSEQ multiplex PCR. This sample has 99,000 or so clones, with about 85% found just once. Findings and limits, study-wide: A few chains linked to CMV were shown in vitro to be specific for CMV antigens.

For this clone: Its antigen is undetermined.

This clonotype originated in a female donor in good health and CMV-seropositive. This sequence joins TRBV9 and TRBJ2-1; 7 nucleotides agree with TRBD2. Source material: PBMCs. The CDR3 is CASSVVTSSNEQFF. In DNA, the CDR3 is TGTGCCAGCAGCGTAGTGACTAGCTCCAATGAGCAGTTCTTC.